This T cell receptor beta chain stems from a study of identical twins. Study-wide findings and caveats: Instead of following the same donors, the conclusions were based on cross-sectional statistical analysis. Out-of-frame TCR alpha sharing observed in monozygotic twins exceeded model estimates.

Healthy Caucasians alone served as donors. From germline, CDR1 is MDHEN and CDR2 SYDVKM. The CDR3 totals 14 residues. The V gene end was trimmed by 4 bases and the J gene end by 4 bases; junction bases not matched to a gene: 6. TCRdb recomputed calls from the 5' RACE reads with MiXCR, one row per CDR3 protein. The sample carries around 250,000 distinct CDR3 sequences, approximately 12% recorded once. Points on this clonotype: Its specificity is not known.

These records were also assigned to another study, of yellow fever vaccine responses in identical twins. As reported in that work: Twins reportedly mounted vaccine T cell responses that seemed partly convergent, partly personalized.

Sequencing was performed on memory (CD45RO+) T cells sorted from blood. The receptor was derived from a woman between 18 and 29 years old in good health. V is TRBV28 and J is TRBJ1-2; 7 nucleotides align to TRBD1. CDR3 residues: CASSSPDRVYGYTF. DNA of the CDR3: TGTGCCAGCAGTTCCCCTGACAGGGTCTATGGCTACACCTTC.